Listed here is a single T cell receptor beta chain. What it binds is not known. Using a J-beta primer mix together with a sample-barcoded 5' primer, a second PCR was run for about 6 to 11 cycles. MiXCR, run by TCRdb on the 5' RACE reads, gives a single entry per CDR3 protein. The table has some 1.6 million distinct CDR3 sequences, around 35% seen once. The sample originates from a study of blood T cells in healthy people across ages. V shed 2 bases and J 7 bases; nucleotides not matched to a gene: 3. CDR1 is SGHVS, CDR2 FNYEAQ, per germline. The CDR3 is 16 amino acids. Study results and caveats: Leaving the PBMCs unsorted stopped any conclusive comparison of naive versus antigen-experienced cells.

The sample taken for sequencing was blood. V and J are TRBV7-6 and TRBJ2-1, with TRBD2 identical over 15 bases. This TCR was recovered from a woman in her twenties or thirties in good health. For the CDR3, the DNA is TGTGCCAGCAGCTTATGGGGGACTAGCGGGAGGAATGAGCAGTTCTTC. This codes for CASSLWGTSGRNEQFF.